The rows below give T cell receptor beta chains drawn from one sample of a study of CD8+CD57+ T cells in acquired aplastic anemia. TCRdb re-called the reads through MiXCR, storing one row per CDR3 protein. This sample has hundreds of thousands of distinct CDR3 sequences, with 55% to 60% found just once. The sample taken for sequencing was sorted CD4+, CD8+, or CD8+CD57+ T cells (not recorded which) from PBMCs. These receptors were taken from a human donor with severe aplastic anemia or a healthy control (not recorded which). Both conserved end residues are part of each CDR3. The D gene is left open where the match is weak. Rows give clone size only sometimes, using once, few, many, or a class for an expanded clone.

D gene: TRBD1; clone size: .; J gene: TRBJ2-7; V gene: TRBV29-1; CDR3 DNA: TGCAGCGTTGAAGAAGCGAACAGGGGCTACGAGCAGTACTTC; CDR3 protein: CSVEEANRGYEQYF
D gene: TRBD1; clone size: .; J gene: TRBJ1-6; V gene: TRBV19; CDR3 DNA: TGTGCCAGCAAACAGGGGGTCGAGAATTCACCCCTCCACTTT; CDR3 protein: CASKQGVENSPLHF
D gene: .; clone size: once; J gene: TRBJ2-5; V gene: TRBV20-1; CDR3 DNA: TGCAGTGCTCGAAAGGGGCTAGGTAAAGAGACCCAGTACTTC; CDR3 protein: CSARKGLGKETQYF
D gene: .; clone size: many; J gene: TRBJ2-3; V gene: TRBV7-9; CDR3 DNA: TGTGCCAGCAGCTCCGGGAGACAGGGTCCAGATACGCAGTATTTT; CDR3 protein: CASSSGRQGPDTQYF
D gene: .; clone size: many; J gene: TRBJ1-6; V gene: TRBV30; CDR3 DNA: TGTGCCTGGAAGACCGGGACTTATAATTCACCCCTCCACTTT; CDR3 protein: CAWKTGTYNSPLHF
D gene: .; clone size: .; J gene: TRBJ1-6; V gene: TRBV20-1; CDR3 DNA: TGCAGTGCTAGGATTAGGGATTCACCCCTCCACTTT; CDR3 protein: CSARIRDSPLHF
D gene: .; clone size: few; J gene: TRBJ2-1; V gene: TRBV11-1; CDR3 DNA: TGTGCCAGCAGCCCCCGGAGGGAGAATGAGCAGTTCTTC; CDR3 protein: CASSPRRENEQFF
D gene: TRBD1; clone size: once; J gene: TRBJ2-7; V gene: TRBV29-1; CDR3 DNA: TGCAGCGTAGAAGACCGGGACAGGGATAACTACGAGCAGTACTTC; CDR3 protein: CSVEDRDRDNYEQYF
D gene: TRBD2; clone size: few; J gene: TRBJ2-5; V gene: TRBV20-1; CDR3 DNA: TGCAGTGCTAGTCAGGCTAGCGGGAGCTCAGAGACCCAGTACTTC; CDR3 protein: CSASQASGSSETQYF
D gene: TRBD1; clone size: many; J gene: TRBJ2-1; V gene: TRBV20-1; CDR3 DNA: TGCAGTGCTACCGCGACAGGGGTATGCAATGAGCAGTTCTTC; CDR3 protein: CSATATGVCNEQFF
D gene: TRBD1; clone size: .; J gene: TRBJ1-1; V gene: TRBV10-3; CDR3 DNA: TGTGCCATCAGTGACAGGGGGAAGATCACTGAAGCTTTCTTT; CDR3 protein: CAISDRGKITEAFF
D gene: TRBD1; clone size: .; J gene: TRBJ2-7; V gene: TRBV5-1; CDR3 DNA: TGCGCCAGCAGTCCCACAGGGGGAGTCTACGAGCAGTACTTC; CDR3 protein: CASSPTGGVYEQYF
D gene: TRBD2; clone size: many; J gene: TRBJ2-2; V gene: TRBV7-8; CDR3 DNA: TGTGCCAGCAGCTGGGAGAGCGGGGGGACAAACACCGGGGAGCTGTTTTTT; CDR3 protein: CASSWESGGTNTGELFF
D gene: .; clone size: once; J gene: TRBJ2-7; V gene: TRBV5-5; CDR3 DNA: TGTGCCAGCAGATCGCTCCGCGGCTCCTACGAGCAGTACTTC; CDR3 protein: CASRSLRGSYEQYF
D gene: .; clone size: few; J gene: TRBJ1-2; V gene: TRBV28; CDR3 DNA: TGTGCCAGCAGTTTATCAGCACACAACTATGGCTACACCTTT; CDR3 protein: CASSLSAHNYGYTF
D gene: .; clone size: .; J gene: TRBJ2-3; V gene: TRBV7-2; CDR3 DNA: TGTGCCAGCAGGAGACTGAGCACAGATACGCAGTATTTT; CDR3 protein: CASRRLSTDTQYF
D gene: .; clone size: once; J gene: TRBJ2-3; V gene: TRBV29-1; CDR3 DNA: TGCAGCGTGATACTCCGCACAGATACGCAGTATTTT; CDR3 protein: CSVILRTDTQYF
D gene: .; clone size: once; J gene: TRBJ2-3; V gene: TRBV20-1; CDR3 DNA: TGCAGTGCCAGGGGGGTAGGGACAGATACGCAGTATTTT; CDR3 protein: CSARGVGTDTQYF
D gene: .; clone size: .; J gene: TRBJ2-2; V gene: TRBV28; CDR3 DNA: TGTGCCTCGACGCAGGCGAACACCGGGGAGCTGTTTTTT; CDR3 protein: CASTQANTGELFF
D gene: .; clone size: few; J gene: TRBJ1-1; V gene: TRBV20-1; CDR3 DNA: TGCAGTGCTAGAAAACAGGGATCTCCCACTGAGGCTTTCTTT; CDR3 protein: CSARKQGSPTEAFF
D gene: .; clone size: .; J gene: TRBJ2-1; V gene: TRBV5-1; CDR3 DNA: TGCGCCAGCAGCTTGGATACCGAGGCAGTGGGCTACAATGAGCAGTTCTTC; CDR3 protein: CASSLDTEAVGYNEQFF
D gene: .; clone size: many; J gene: TRBJ2-2; V gene: TRBV9; CDR3 DNA: TGTGCCAGCAGTGGGTGGACCTACACCGGGGAGCTGTTTTTT; CDR3 protein: CASSGWTYTGELFF